The 13 T cell receptor beta chains in this list originate from one sample, sequenced in a study of cytomegalovirus exposure and HLA in healthy donors. The study ran its PCR with 60 Vbeta and 13 Jbeta primers. Generated by immunoSEQ multiplex PCR, the TCRdb table keeps only in-frame clones and is missing some. The sample lists some 120,000 clones, 84% occurring once. The sample taken for sequencing was PBMCs. These receptors were taken from a woman younger than 35 in good health and CMV-seropositive.

This clone appeared a few times. The chain couples TRBV10-3 to TRBJ1-1, with D perhaps TRBD1 (6 bases). This CDR3 region has 15 residues. Germline lookup yields CDR1 ENHRY and CDR2 SYGVKD. V lost 0 bases and J lost 11, with 19 bases in between. The CDR3 sequence is CAISESYGTSLGAFF. The CDR3 region has the DNA TGTGCCATCAGTGAGTCTTACGGGACATCACTTGGGGCTTTCTTT.

This chain uses TRBV11-2 with TRBJ1-6, with D possibly matching TRBD1 (5 bases). The CDR3 totals 14 residues. The V gene's germline CDR1 is SGHAT and CDR2 FQNNGV. Trimming cost V 4 bases and J 10 bases, with 14 bases left between them. As DNA, the CDR3 is TGTGCCAGCAGCTCTTCTGGAGGGGAGTCACCCCTCCACTTT. It yields the protein CASSSSGGESPLHF.

This clone is medium-sized by share. The rearrangement links TRBV25-1 to TRBJ2-7; weak D call: TRBD2 (5 bases). Per the germline V gene, CDR1 is MGHDK and CDR2 is SYGVNS. Trimming stripped 5 bases from V and 0 bases from J, with 14 bases between. This CDR3 comprises 15 residues. CDR3 residues: CASSPGEGGSYEQYF. The CDR3 DNA is TGTGCCAGCAGTCCCGGAGAGGGCGGCTCCTACGAGCAGTACTTC.

This chain links TRBV4-2 with TRBJ2-1; 8 bases fit TRBD2. Germline lookup yields CDR1 LGHNA and CDR2 YNFKEQ. V lost 1 base and J lost 1; bases outside the gene matches: 6. The CDR3 sequence is 17 residues long. The CDR3 nucleotides read TGTGCCAGCAGCCAAGGCTTTAGCGGGGCTTCCTACAATGAGCAGTTCTTC. Its protein is CASSQGFSGASYNEQFF.

CDR3 region: CASSSLGSNEQFF. DNA of the CDR3: TGTGCCAGCAGTTCATTGGGCTCCAATGAGCAGTTCTTC. This rearrangement joins TRBV27 to TRBJ2-1, with D uncertain. The CDR3 loop spans 13 amino acids. V lost 4 bases and J 6 bases, leaving 10 bases between the germline ends. Germline-derived CDR1 and CDR2 are MNHEY and SMNVEV (reference sequence).

The chain employs TRBV7-6 and TRBJ2-7; D might be TRBD2 (7 bases). V lost 2 bases and J 0 bases, leaving 8 bases between the germline ends. CDR3 length equals 14 residues. Germline V CDR1 and CDR2: SGHVS, FNYEAQ. For the CDR3, the DNA is TGTGCCAGCAGCTTACGGGGGGCCTCCTACGAGCAGTACTTC. It yields the protein CASSLRGASYEQYF. Full variable domain (outside the CDR3, taken from reference TRBV7-6 and TRBJ2-7): GAGVSQSPRYKVTKRGQDVALRCDPISGHVSLYWYRQALGQGPEFLTYFNYEAQQDKSGLPNDRFSAERPEGSISTLTIQRTEQRDSAMYRCASSLRGASYEQYFGPGTRLTVT.

The rearrangement joins TRBV5-5 to TRBJ1-2; TRBD1 is a possible D gene (5 bases). V lost 3 bases and J lost 8, with 11 bases in between. The CDR3 is made up of 12 amino acids. The V gene's germline CDR1 is SGHKS and CDR2 YYEKEE (reference sequence). CDR3 region: CASSSGTFGYTF. CDR3 nucleotide sequence: TGTGCCAGCAGCTCCGGGACTTTCGGCTACACCTTC.

The rearrangement uses TRBV5-5 and TRBJ2-3, with 7 bases fitting TRBD1. CDR3 size: 17 residues. The junction had 11 bases not matched to a gene; V was cut back by 2 bases and J by 2 bases. Germline V CDR1 and CDR2: SGHKS, YYEKEE (reference sequence). This CDR3 is CASSFYFGTEITDTQYF. The CDR3 coding sequence is TGTGCCAGCAGCTTCTATTTCGGGACAGAGATCACAGATACGCAGTATTTT.

As concerns this clone: Its ends do not fully match the called genes, so a read error is possible. V gene TRBV5-4 combines with J gene TRBJ1-3, with no clear D. The length of the CDR3 is 12 residues. Germline loops: CDR1 SGHNT, CDR2 YYREEE (reference sequence). The chain's CDR3 is CASSLGGDTIYF. The CDR3, as DNA: TGTGCCAGCAGCTTGGGTGGAGACACCATATATTTT. The full variable domain, with the rest looked up from reference TRBV5-4 and TRBJ1-3, is ETGVTQSPTHLIKTRGQQVTLRCSSQSGHNTVSWYQQALGQGPQFIFQYYREEENGRGNFPPRFSGLQFPNYSSELNVNALELDDSALYLCASSLGGDTIYFGEGSWLTVV.

The gene calls are TRBV2 and TRBJ2-1; 7 positions match TRBD1. V lost 8 bases and J lost 7; bases outside the gene matches: 8. The length of the CDR3 is 13 residues. CDR1 is SNHLY and CDR2 is FYNNEI in the germline V gene. The CDR3, as DNA: TGTGCCAGCGTCGTTGTCAGGGGGAATGAGCAGTTCTTC. Protein product: CASVVVRGNEQFF.

V gene TRBV5-1 combines with J gene TRBJ1-2; D is undetermined. V lost 3 bases to trimming and J lost 6 bases, with 9 bases between them. The CDR3 is 12 amino acids. CDR1 and CDR2 (germline): SGHRS, YFSETQ. DNA for the CDR3: TGCGCCAGCAGCTCCTCCGGTAATGGCTACACCTTC. Protein sequence: CASSSSGNGYTF.

The rearrangement uses TRBV5-6 and TRBJ1-5; D not certain. V lost 1 base to trimming and J lost 7 bases, with 12 bases between them. In germline, CDR1 is SGHDT, CDR2 YYEEEE. The CDR3 is 14 amino acids. CDR3 nucleotide sequence: TGTGCCAGCAGCTTGCGGGGTGCAGAGCAGCCCCAGCATTTT. Its protein is CASSLRGAEQPQHF.

This sequence joins TRBV5-1 and TRBJ2-7; 7 bases are a match to TRBD2. The J segment lost 4 bases and the V segment lost 4 bases, leaving 8 bases of the junction unmatched. Germline V gene sequence: CDR1 SGHRS, CDR2 YFSETQ. This CDR3 region has 14 residues. The CDR3 sequence is CASSPSGEEYEQYF. The CDR3, as DNA: TGCGCCAGCAGCCCGAGCGGGGAGGAGTACGAGCAGTACTTC. Using reference TRBV5-1 and TRBJ2-7 for the parts outside the CDR3, the full variable domain is KAGVTQTPRYLIKTRGQQVTLSCSPISGHRSVSWYQQTPGQGLQFLFEYFSETQRNKGNFPGRFSGRQFSNSRSEMNVSTLELGDSALYLCASSPSGEEYEQYFGPGTRLTVT.